These T cell receptor beta chains were read from a single sample in a study of Ad26.COV2.S vaccination and SARS-CoV-2 variants. Measured with immunoSEQ multiplex PCR; TCRdb has only the in-frame clones, and not every one. The sample shows a few hundred thousand clones, more than 75% of them seen only once. This specimen was peripheral blood, taken in a trial of Ad26.COV2.S vaccine versus placebo. The receptors were gathered from a person between 18 and 59 years old who received the Ad26.COV2.S COVID-19 vaccine or a placebo. CDR3s include the opening cysteine and the closing phenylalanine or tryptophan. The D gene is left open where the match is weak. The size entry is marked missing in some rows and otherwise reads once, few, many or a size class.

CASSTRQGSYEQYF,TGTGCCAGCAGCACCAGACAGGGCTCCTACGAGCAGTACTTC,TRBJ2-7,TRBV7-8,-,TRBD1
CASSSRAGTGGADTQYF,TGTGCCAGCAGCAGCCGCGCCGGGACAGGGGGCGCCGATACGCAGTATTTT,TRBJ2-3,TRBV21-1,-,-
CAWSRDRAGQPQHF,TGTGCCTGGAGTCGCGACAGGGCTGGACAGCCCCAGCATTTT,TRBJ1-5,TRBV30,-,TRBD1
CASSQDTGQYGYTF,TGCGCCAGCAGCCAAGATACCGGACAGTATGGCTACACCTTC,TRBJ1-2,TRBV4-3,-,-
CATTLGDYNEQFF,TGTGCCACCACCCTGGGGGACTACAATGAGCAGTTCTTC,TRBJ2-1,TRBV24-1,-,-
CASSYSATRNPNEQFF,TGTGCCAGCAGTTACTCTGCCACTCGGAATCCCAATGAGCAGTTCTTC,TRBJ2-1,TRBV6-5,-,-
CAISAGAPAVELFF,TGTGCCATCAGTGCAGGGGCTCCGGCGGTGGAACTGTTTTTT,TRBJ1-4,TRBV10-3,-,-
CASSLGAGGTEAFF,TGTGCCAGCAGCCTAGGGGCAGGGGGCACTGAAGCTTTCTTT,TRBJ1-1,TRBV7-2,-,TRBD1
CASSLVGGAGYGYTF,TGTGCCAGCAGCTTAGTAGGGGGCGCAGGGTATGGCTACACCTTC,TRBJ1-2,TRBV7-2,-,TRBD1
CATQQSRLPGELFF,TGTGCCACGCAGCAGAGTAGACTCCCCGGGGAGCTGTTTTTT,TRBJ2-2,TRBV15,-,-
CASSYSMAGAYFYEQYF,TGTGCCAGCAGTTACTCGATGGCGGGGGCCTACTTCTACGAGCAGTACTTC,TRBJ2-7,TRBV6-2/TRBV6-3,few,-
CASSYSAGYTF,TGTGCCAGCAGTTATTCAGCTGGCTACACCTTC,TRBJ1-2,TRBV28,-,-
CASSSLQGEGNEQFF,TGTGCCAGCAGTTCATTACAGGGGGAGGGTAATGAGCAGTTCTTC,TRBJ2-1,TRBV28,-,-
CATSRGTGASQPQHF,TGTGCCACCAGCAGAGGAACGGGGGCTAGTCAGCCCCAGCATTTT,TRBJ1-5,TRBV15,-,-
CASSGRQGAIQPQHF,TGTGCCAGCAGCGGAAGACAGGGGGCTATTCAGCCCCAGCATTTT,TRBJ1-5,TRBV2,few,TRBD1
CASSYQGRFEAFF,TGTGCCAGCAGTTACCAAGGACGGTTTGAAGCTTTCTTT,TRBJ1-1,TRBV6-5,few,-
CAISESSGGGNSPLHF,TGTGCCATCAGTGAGTCTTCGGGGGGAGGCAATTCACCCCTCCACTTT,TRBJ1-6,TRBV10-3,-,-
CASSSWDREASQETQYF,TGTGCCAGTAGTTCCTGGGACAGAGAGGCTTCCCAAGAGACCCAGTACTTC,TRBJ2-5,TRBV19,-,TRBD1
CASGTVYEQYF,TGTGCCAGCGGGACAGTCTACGAGCAGTACTTC,TRBJ2-7,TRBV19,-,TRBD1
CASSIILAAGSGNTIYF,TGTGCCAGTAGTATAATCCTCGCAGCCGGGTCTGGAAACACCATATATTTT,TRBJ1-3,TRBV19,-,-
CASSYTLTGELFF,TGTGCCAGCAGCTATACACTCACCGGGGAGCTGTTTTTT,TRBJ2-2,TRBV5-4,-,-
CAVGQDNTEAFF,TGTGCCGTTGGACAGGACAACACTGAAGCTTTCTTT,TRBJ1-1,TRBV28,-,TRBD1
CASSKSHLAGGFGYTF,TGTGCCAGTAGTAAATCCCACCTGGCAGGGGGATTTGGCTACACCTTC,TRBJ1-2,TRBV19,-,TRBD1
CASRGPTNTEAFF,TGTGCCAGCAGGGGTCCCACGAACACTGAAGCTTTCTTT,TRBJ1-1,TRBV11-2,-,-
CASSYGTSGGTDTQYF,TGTGCCAGCAGTTACGGCACTAGCGGGGGCACAGATACGCAGTATTTT,TRBJ2-3,TRBV6-6,-,TRBD2
CASSLTSGELFF,TGTGCCAGCAGCCTTACTTCGGGGGAGCTGTTTTTT,TRBJ2-2,TRBV7-9,once,-
CASNQAGGATNEKLFF,TGTGCCAGTAATCAAGCAGGGGGAGCAACTAATGAAAAACTGTTTTTT,TRBJ1-4,TRBV19,-,TRBD1
CASSIGGIRGANVLTF,TGTGCCAGTAGTATAGGGGGGATAAGAGGGGCCAACGTCCTGACTTTC,TRBJ2-6,TRBV19,-,-
CASSLGENTEAFF,TGTGCCAGCAGCTTAGGGGAGAACACTGAAGCTTTCTTT,TRBJ1-1,TRBV13,few,-
CASSRLAGGQQETQYF,TGTGCCAGCAGTAGACTAGCGGGGGGCCAACAAGAGACCCAGTACTTC,TRBJ2-5,TRBV2,-,TRBD2
CASSRTGGWEQYF,TGTGCCAGCAGCCGGACAGGGGGATGGGAGCAGTACTTC,TRBJ2-7,TRBV7-9,-,TRBD1
CASSQVSISNTGELFF,TGTGCCAGCAGCCAAGTCAGCATCTCGAACACCGGGGAGCTGTTTTTT,TRBJ2-2,TRBV14,-,-
CASSEAPYNYGYTF,TGTGCCAGCAGTGAAGCCCCTTATAACTATGGCTACACCTTC,TRBJ1-2,TRBV6-1,-,-
CASSGTTTLNTGELFF,TGTGCCAGCAGCGGGACAACCACCTTGAACACCGGGGAGCTGTTTTTT,TRBJ2-2,TRBV11-3,-,-
CAWSVWPGYEQYF,TGTGCCTGGAGTGTTTGGCCAGGTTACGAGCAGTACTTC,TRBJ2-7,TRBV30,-,-
CASSDRARSPLHF,TGTGCCAGCAGTGACAGGGCGCGATCACCCCTCCACTTT,TRBJ1-6,TRBV25-1,-,-
CASSLGLAGPGNEQFF,TGTGCCAGCAGCTTGGGACTAGCGGGGCCGGGGAATGAGCAGTTCTTC,TRBJ2-1,TRBV11-2,-,TRBD2
CASSYSAGASYEQYF,TGTGCCAGCAGTTACTCCGCGGGGGCATCTTACGAGCAGTACTTC,TRBJ2-7,TRBV6-2/TRBV6-3,-,-
CASSPGPEDTQYF,TGCGCCAGCAGCCCCGGACCGGAGGATACGCAGTATTTT,TRBJ2-3,TRBV5-1,-,-
CASSISRQTEAFF,TGTGCCAGTAGTATCAGCAGGCAAACTGAAGCTTTCTTT,TRBJ1-1,TRBV19,few,-
CASSLEAGVFLYEQYF,TGCGCCAGCAGCTTGGAAGCAGGGGTTTTCCTCTACGAGCAGTACTTC,TRBJ2-7,TRBV5-1,-,-
CASNAGGPYNEQFF,TGTGCCAGCAATGCAGGGGGTCCCTACAATGAGCAGTTCTTC,TRBJ2-1,TRBV27,-,TRBD1
CASTWTEGQETQYF,TGTGCCAGCACCTGGACAGAGGGCCAAGAGACCCAGTACTTC,TRBJ2-5,TRBV2,-,-
CASSRKYNSEAFF,TGTGCCAGCAGCCGAAAATACAATAGTGAAGCTTTCTTT,TRBJ1-1,TRBV7-9,-,-
CASSQQGNQPQHF,TGTGCCAGCAGTCAACAGGGTAATCAGCCCCAGCATTTT,TRBJ1-5,TRBV28,-,-
CATSDVRDSSYNEQFF,TGTGCCACCAGTGATGTCCGGGACAGCTCCTACAATGAGCAGTTCTTC,TRBJ2-1,TRBV24-1,-,TRBD1
CASSLITGAETQYF,TGTGCCAGCAGCTTAATAACAGGGGCCGAGACCCAGTACTTC,TRBJ2-5,TRBV7-7,-,TRBD1
CASSQEIGQDEKLFF,TGCGCCAGCAGCCAAGAGATAGGGCAGGACGAAAAACTGTTTTTT,TRBJ1-4,TRBV4-3,few,-
CATSGGRTEAFF,TGTGCCACCAGTGGGGGGAGGACTGAAGCTTTCTTT,TRBJ1-1,TRBV15,-,-
CASSSSGDLLSPLHF,TGCGCCAGCAGCTCCTCAGGGGATCTGCTCTCACCCCTCCACTTT,TRBJ1-6,TRBV5-1,-,-
CASSLYGIRSYEQYF,TGTGCCAGCAGTTTATATGGGATTAGATCCTACGAGCAGTACTTC,TRBJ2-7,TRBV28,-,-
CASSGGLVYETQYF,TGCGCCAGCAGCGGAGGCCTAGTGTATGAGACCCAGTACTTC,TRBJ2-5,TRBV5-1,-,-